Listed here are 31 T cell receptor beta chains from one sample, sequenced in a study of T cell changes during pregnancy in multiple sclerosis. Produced via immunoSEQ multiplex PCR; TCRdb's table is partial and in-frame only. The data contain under 100,000 clones, around 90% of them singletons. The source was peripheral blood, collected in the first trimester of pregnancy. These receptors all stem from a female donor in good health, enrolled as a control in a pregnancy study.

V and J are TRBV2 and TRBJ1-1, with D maybe TRBD1 (5 bases). There are 14 residues in the CDR3. Germline values: CDR1 SNHLY, CDR2 FYNNEI. V was pared by 6 bases and J by 4 bases, with 15 bases between. Written as DNA, the CDR3 is TGTGCCAGCAGCGAGACTCCAGGGATCACTGAAGCTTTCTTT. This codes for CASSETPGITEAFF. Variable domain in full (rest from reference TRBV2 and TRBJ1-1): EPEVTQTPSHQVTQMGQEVILRCVPISNHLYFYWYRQILGQKVEFLVSFYNNEISEKSEIFDDQFSVERPDGSNFTLKIRSTKLEDSAMYFCASSETPGITEAFFGQGTRLTVV.

The V and J genes are TRBV28 and TRBJ1-1; the match to TRBD1 covers 7 bases. The CDR3 contains 14 residues. Trimming took 6 bases from V and 1 from J; bases not matched to a gene: 5. CDR1 is MDHEN and CDR2 is SYDVKM in the germline V gene. The CDR3 is CASSSGTANTEAFF. The CDR3 DNA reads TGTGCCAGCAGCTCCGGGACAGCGAACACTGAAGCTTTCTTT.

V and J are TRBV4-3 and TRBJ1-2, with D possibly matching TRBD1 (6 bases). Germline V gene sequence: CDR1 LGHNA, CDR2 YSLEER. V was trimmed by 4 bases and J by 8 bases, leaving 14 bases between them. The CDR3 covers 13 residues. CDR3 DNA sequence: TGCGCCAGCAGCCCCAGAGCAGGGGAGGGCTACACCTTC. Translation gives CASSPRAGEGYTF.

The V gene is TRBV27, the J gene TRBJ2-3; 7 positions agree with TRBD1. The V gene end was trimmed by 8 bases and the J gene end by 0 bases; junction bases not matched to a gene: 11. Germline lookup yields CDR1 MNHEY and CDR2 SMNVEV (reference sequence). The CDR3 loop spans 16 amino acids. DNA for the CDR3: TGTGCCAGCGGGCCTCCGGGACAGCATAGCACAGATACGCAGTATTTT. As protein: CASGPPGQHSTDTQYF.

The DNA of the CDR3 is TGTGCCAGCAGCTTTAATTCTGAAAAACTGTTTTTT. As protein: CASSFNSEKLFF. The chain couples TRBV7-9 to TRBJ1-4; D gene ambiguous. The CDR3 has 12 amino acids. Germline values: CDR1 SEHNR, CDR2 FQNEAQ (reference sequence). Trimming took off 3 bases at V and 7 bases at J, with 6 bases between the two ends.

The chain joins TRBV9 to TRBJ2-3, with TRBD2 as a possible D gene (6 bases). CDR1 is SGDLS, CDR2 YYNGEE, per germline. The germline V and J ends were trimmed by 0 bases and 3 bases, with 14 bases remaining between them. The CDR3 is 16 amino acids. The CDR3 loop reads CASSVENGAGTDTQYF. In DNA, the CDR3 is TGTGCCAGCAGCGTAGAAAACGGGGCGGGGACAGATACGCAGTATTTT.

This chain connects TRBV7-8 to TRBJ2-7, with 9 nucleotides matching TRBD2. V lost 7 bases, J lost 2 bases, and 6 bases stayed unmatched. Germline V gene data show CDR1 as SGHVS and CDR2 as FQNEAQ. CDR3 length: 14 amino acids. In nucleotides, the CDR3 is TGTGCCAGCACTCCGGGACTAGCACCCTACGAGCAGTACTTC. This codes for CASTPGLAPYEQYF.

This chain links TRBV9 with TRBJ1-6, with 7 bases that match TRBD1. V was clipped by 2 bases and J by 7 bases; unmatched bases: 9. The CDR3 runs 16 residues. Germline V CDR1 and CDR2: SGDLS, YYNGEE. CDR3 in DNA: TGTGCCAGCAGCGTCGATCCGACAGGGAACAATTCACCCCTCCACTTT. It is translated as CASSVDPTGNNSPLHF.

J is TRBJ1-2 and V is TRBV27; TRBD1 matches at 11 bases. Losses at the gene ends were 6 bases for V and 5 bases for J; bases not matched to a gene: 8. This CDR3 is built from 15 residues. Germline V gene sequence: CDR1 MNHEY, CDR2 SMNVEV (reference sequence). CDR3 sequence (DNA): TGTGCCAGCAGGAGGGGGACAGGGGGAGGGTATGGCTACACCTTC. The encoded protein is CASRRGTGGGYGYTF.

V gene TRBV30 combines with J gene TRBJ1-5, with no clear D. V lost 0 bases to trimming and J lost 5 bases, with 14 bases between them. This CDR3 has 15 amino acids. CDR1 GTSNPN and CDR2 SVGIG come from the germline V gene (reference sequence). CDR3 residues: CAWSVPGTVYQPQHF. As DNA, the CDR3 is TGTGCCTGGAGTGTACCCGGAACAGTTTATCAGCCCCAGCATTTT.

The chain couples TRBV18 to TRBJ2-7, with 9 bases matching TRBD1. The CDR3 has 15 residues. CDR1 KGHSH and CDR2 LQKENI come from the germline V gene. The junction had 8 bases not matched to a gene; V was cut back by 4 bases and J by 4 bases. CDR3 in DNA: TGTGCCAGCTCACAGGGACAGGGTCTTACTTACGAGCAGTACTTC. Protein product: CASSQGQGLTYEQYF.

This chain joins TRBV28 and TRBJ2-7; 7 bases fit TRBD1. The CDR3 is made up of 13 amino acids. V lost 7 bases and J lost 2; bases outside the gene matches: 5. Germline V gene lookup returns CDR1 MDHEN and CDR2 SYDVKM. CDR3 protein: CASTDRVPYEQYF. Written as DNA, the CDR3 is TGTGCCAGCACCGACAGGGTTCCCTACGAGCAGTACTTC.

The CDR3 DNA reads as TGTGCCAGCAGCCGGGGAAACGCCGGGGAGCTGTTTTTT. Protein sequence: CASSRGNAGELFF. V usage is TRBV6-6 and J usage is TRBJ2-2; D is perhaps TRBD2 (5 bases). Per germline, CDR1 MNHNY and CDR2 SVGAGI (reference sequence). This CDR3 has 13 amino acids. Trimming stripped 6 bases from V and 6 bases from J, with 11 bases between.

The J gene is TRBJ1-4, the V gene TRBV2; D remains ambiguous. The CDR3 spans 14 residues. V was cut by 2 bases and J by 8 bases, with 12 bases left in between. Germline V gene sequence: CDR1 SNHLY, CDR2 FYNNEI. The CDR3 here is CASSEIVRGEKLFF. CDR3 nucleotides: TGTGCCAGCAGTGAAATTGTCCGGGGAGAAAAACTGTTTTTT.

In its sample, this clone was seen once. The V and J genes are TRBV5-6 and TRBJ1-4; D is undetermined. The CDR3 runs 17 residues. Trimming shortened V by 1 base and J by 4 bases, and 17 bases separated the two germline ends. CDR1 SGHDT and CDR2 YYEEEE come from the germline V gene. In nucleotides, the CDR3 is TGTGCCAGCAGCTTGTCGCAGACTGCCTTGTTTAATGAAAAACTGTTTTTT. Its protein is CASSLSQTALFNEKLFF.

The rearrangement uses TRBV7-9 and TRBJ2-2; 8 bases fit TRBD1. After removal of 2 bases from V and 6 bases from J, the junction contained 11 bases not matched to a gene. CDR1 and CDR2 (germline): SEHNR, FQNEAQ (reference sequence). This CDR3 region has 17 residues. CDR3 sequence: CASSLYPGTGLSGELFF. CDR3 DNA: TGTGCCAGCAGCTTATACCCCGGGACAGGACTTTCCGGGGAGCTGTTTTTT.

The rearrangement uses TRBV4-1 and TRBJ1-1; D not resolved. CDR1 is MGHRA, CDR2 YSYEKL, per germline. The CDR3 covers 13 residues. Trimming cost V 2 bases and J 10 bases, with 14 bases left between them. Here the CDR3 DNA reads TGCGCCAGCAGCCAATCCTTGAGGCTCGGAGCTTTCTTT. It specifies CASSQSLRLGAFF.

V gene TRBV4-1 combines with J gene TRBJ1-1; maybe TRBD1 (6 bases). Trimming pared 5 bases from V and 0 bases from J, leaving 19 bases between. This CDR3 is 17 amino acids long. Per germline, CDR1 MGHRA and CDR2 YSYEKL. The CDR3 loop reads CASSSRPPDSLNTEAFF. The CDR3 region has the DNA TGCGCCAGCAGCTCTAGACCACCGGACAGCCTGAACACTGAAGCTTTCTTT.

This clone is a singleton in its sample. V is TRBV27 and J is TRBJ2-1; tentative D call: TRBD1 (6 bases). CDR3 length equals 17 residues. Trimming took off 6 bases at V and 5 bases at J, with 23 bases between the two ends. The germline gives CDR1 MNHEY, CDR2 SMNVEV (reference sequence). The CDR3 DNA is TGTGCCAGCAGAAACAATTGGTTGGGGGCACCTCACAATGAGCAGTTCTTC. This encodes CASRNNWLGAPHNEQFF.

This clone was detected once. The V call is TRBV9, the J call TRBJ1-2; D perhaps matches TRBD1 (6 bases). Trimming pared 3 bases from V and 2 bases from J, leaving 14 bases between. From germline, CDR1 is SGDLS and CDR2 YYNGEE. The CDR3 runs 15 residues. CDR3 sequence reads: CASSAGGRGNYGYTF. The DNA of the CDR3 is TGTGCCAGCAGCGCTGGGGGCAGGGGAAACTATGGCTACACCTTC.

The genes are TRBV5-4 and TRBJ2-7; 8 bases fit TRBD1. The V gene's germline CDR1 is SGHNT and CDR2 YYREEE (reference sequence). The CDR3 spans 15 residues. J gave up 1 base and V 4 bases, and 7 bases lay outside the gene matches. This CDR3 reads CASSTKTGGSYEQYF. In DNA form, the CDR3 reads TGTGCCAGCAGCACAAAAACAGGGGGTTCCTACGAGCAGTACTTC.

The chain links TRBV20-1 to TRBJ2-5; D unclear. V gave up 2 bases and J gave up 5 bases, with 3 bases separating them. The CDR3 has 10 amino acids. Germline CDR1 and CDR2: DFQATT and SNEGSKA (reference sequence). CDR3: CSARPETQYF. DNA of the CDR3: TGCAGTGCTAGACCGGAGACCCAGTACTTC.

This chain joins TRBV5-6 and TRBJ1-2; no clear D. V was pared by 3 bases and J by 6 bases, with 12 bases between. Per the germline V gene, CDR1 is SGHDT and CDR2 is YYEEEE. The CDR3 sequence is 13 residues long. This CDR3 reads CASSSRGANGYTF. CDR3 DNA: TGTGCCAGCAGCTCCCGGGGTGCGAATGGCTACACCTTC.

This chain links TRBV6-5 with TRBJ2-1; 12 bases are shared with TRBD2. Germline CDR1 reads MNHEY; CDR2 reads SVGAGI. Trimming at V came to 6 bases and at J to 6 bases, leaving 6 bases not matched to a gene. CDR3 length: 15 amino acids. The CDR3 DNA is TGTGCCAGCAGCCCTCTAGCGGGGGGGCCCAATGAGCAGTTCTTC. Its translation: CASSPLAGGPNEQFF.

In nucleotides, the CDR3 is TGCGCCAGCAGCCAGGCTCAGGGGGCGAAAGCTTTCTTT. It specifies CASSQAQGAKAFF. The V call is TRBV4-3, the J call TRBJ1-1; TRBD1 agrees at 8 bases. Germline V lookup: CDR1 LGHNA, CDR2 YSLEER. Losses at the gene ends were 3 bases for V and 9 bases for J; bases not matched to a gene: 6. This CDR3 is 13 amino acids long.

This clone is a singleton in its sample. A junction end diverges from the germline sequence, so it may reflect a read error. The chain has TRBV7-7 and TRBJ2-5; 12 bases are a match to TRBD2. CDR1 is SSHAT and CDR2 is FNYEAQ in the germline V gene (reference sequence). The length of the CDR3 is 15 residues. CDR3 sequence: CASSPSGGAQETQYF. The CDR3 DNA sequence: TGTGCTAGCAGCCCTAGCGGGGGGGCCCAAGAGACCCAGTACTTC. The complete variable domain, with remaining parts taken from reference TRBV7-7 and TRBJ2-5, reads GAGVSQSPRYKVTKRGQDVTLRCDPISSHATLYWYQQALGQGPEFLTYFNYEAQPDKSGLPSDRFSAERPEGSISTLTIQRTEQRDSAMYRCASSPSGGAQETQYFGPGTRLLVL.

The rearrangement links TRBV5-1 to TRBJ2-1, with 10 bases that match TRBD1. CDR1 is SGHRS, CDR2 YFSETQ, per germline. V lost 3 bases, J lost 9 bases, and 9 bases stayed unmatched. CDR3 length: 15 residues. The CDR3 loop reads CASSSVGDRGLEQFF. In DNA, the CDR3 is TGCGCCAGCAGCTCCGTGGGGGACAGGGGACTTGAGCAGTTCTTC.

This chain links TRBV30 with TRBJ2-7, with D possibly matching TRBD2 (5 bases). V dropped 5 bases and J dropped 8 bases, with 19 bases sitting between them. Germline CDR1 reads GTSNPN; CDR2 reads SVGIG (reference sequence). The CDR3 extends over 13 amino acids. CDR3 nucleotide sequence: TGTGCCTGGGGGAGCAGCTCCTACGTGAAGCAGTACTTC. As protein: CAWGSSSYVKQYF.

This rearrangement joins TRBV12-5 to TRBJ2-7; TRBD1 matches 10 bases. Looked up from germline, CDR1 is LGHNT and CDR2 is FRNRAP. V was pared by 7 bases and J by 1 base, with 4 bases of the junction left unmatched. The CDR3 contains 14 residues. The CDR3 nucleotides are TGTGCTAGTGCCCTGGACAGGGGGTCCTACGAGCAGTACTTC. It encodes CASALDRGSYEQYF.

V gene TRBV6-1 combines with J gene TRBJ1-6; no clear D. The CDR3 is made up of 19 amino acids. V shed 1 base and J shed 5 bases, with 21 bases lying between them. From germline, CDR1 is MNHNS and CDR2 SASEGT. The CDR3 reads CASSEDLFTRRPNNSPLHF. CDR3 nucleotide sequence: TGTGCCAGCAGTGAAGACCTATTTACCCGGCGGCCGAATAATTCACCCCTCCACTTT.

The V and J genes are TRBV5-5 and TRBJ2-2, with 7 positions matching TRBD1. With V trimmed by 3 bases and J by 6 bases, 2 bases remained unmatched. The CDR3 totals 13 residues. Germline lookup yields CDR1 SGHKS and CDR2 YYEKEE (reference sequence). The CDR3 reads CASSWTGPGELFF. The CDR3 nucleotides are TGTGCCAGCAGCTGGACAGGTCCCGGGGAGCTGTTTTTT.